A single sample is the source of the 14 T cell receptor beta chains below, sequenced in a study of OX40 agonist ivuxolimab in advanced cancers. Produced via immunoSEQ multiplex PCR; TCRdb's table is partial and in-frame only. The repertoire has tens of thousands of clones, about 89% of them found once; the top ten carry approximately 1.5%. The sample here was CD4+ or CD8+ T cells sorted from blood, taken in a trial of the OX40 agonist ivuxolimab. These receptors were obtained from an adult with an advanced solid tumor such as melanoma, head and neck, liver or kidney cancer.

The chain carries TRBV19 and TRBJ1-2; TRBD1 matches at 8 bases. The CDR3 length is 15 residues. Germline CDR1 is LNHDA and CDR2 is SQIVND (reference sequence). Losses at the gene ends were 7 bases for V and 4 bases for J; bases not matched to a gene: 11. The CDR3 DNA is TGTGCCAGTACTTTACAGGGGGGATTTGCCTATGGCTACACCTTC. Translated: CASTLQGGFAYGYTF.

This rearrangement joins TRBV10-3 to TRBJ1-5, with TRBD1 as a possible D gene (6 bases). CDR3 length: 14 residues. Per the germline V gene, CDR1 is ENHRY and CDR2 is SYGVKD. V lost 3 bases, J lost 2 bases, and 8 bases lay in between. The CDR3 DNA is TGTGCCATCAGTGAAGGGGGAGGCAATCAGCCCCAGCATTTT. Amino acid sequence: CAISEGGGNQPQHF.

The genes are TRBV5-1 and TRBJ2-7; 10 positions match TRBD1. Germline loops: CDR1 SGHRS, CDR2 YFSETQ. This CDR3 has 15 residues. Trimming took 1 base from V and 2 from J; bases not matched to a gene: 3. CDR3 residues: CASSLLGQGPYEQYF. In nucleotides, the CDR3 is TGCGCCAGCAGCTTGTTGGGACAGGGGCCCTACGAGCAGTACTTC.

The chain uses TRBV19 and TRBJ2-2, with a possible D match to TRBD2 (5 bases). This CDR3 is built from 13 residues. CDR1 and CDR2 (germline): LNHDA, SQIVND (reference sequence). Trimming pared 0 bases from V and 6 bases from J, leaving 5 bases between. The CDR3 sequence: CASSIEGAGELFF. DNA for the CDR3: TGTGCCAGTAGTATAGAGGGAGCCGGGGAGCTGTTTTTT.

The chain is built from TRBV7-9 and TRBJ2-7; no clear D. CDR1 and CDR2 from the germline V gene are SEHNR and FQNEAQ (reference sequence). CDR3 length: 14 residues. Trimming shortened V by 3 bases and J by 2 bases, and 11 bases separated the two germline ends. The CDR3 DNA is TGTGCCAGCAGCTTCTCAGCCCCCCCCTACGAGCAGTACTTC. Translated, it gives CASSFSAPPYEQYF.

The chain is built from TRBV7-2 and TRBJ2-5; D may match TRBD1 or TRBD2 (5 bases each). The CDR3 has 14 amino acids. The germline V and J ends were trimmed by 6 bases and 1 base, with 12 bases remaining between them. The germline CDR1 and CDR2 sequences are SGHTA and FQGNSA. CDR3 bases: TGTGCCAGCAGGCACTCCGGGACCCAAGAGACCCAGTACTTC. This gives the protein CASRHSGTQETQYF.

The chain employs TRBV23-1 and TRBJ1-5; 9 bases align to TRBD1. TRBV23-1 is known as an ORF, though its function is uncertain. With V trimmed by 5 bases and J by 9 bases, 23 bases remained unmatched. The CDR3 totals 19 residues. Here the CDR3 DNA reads TGCGCCAGCAGTTCCGCCGGGACAGGGTTTATATGTGGACTATGGCCCCAGCATTTT. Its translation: CASSSAGTGFICGLWPQHF.

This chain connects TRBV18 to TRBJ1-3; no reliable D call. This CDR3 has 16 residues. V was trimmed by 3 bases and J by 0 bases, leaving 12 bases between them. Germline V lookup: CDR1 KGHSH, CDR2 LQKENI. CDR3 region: CASSPGPYRSGNTIYF. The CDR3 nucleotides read TGTGCCAGCTCACCCGGACCCTACCGCTCTGGAAACACCATATATTTT.

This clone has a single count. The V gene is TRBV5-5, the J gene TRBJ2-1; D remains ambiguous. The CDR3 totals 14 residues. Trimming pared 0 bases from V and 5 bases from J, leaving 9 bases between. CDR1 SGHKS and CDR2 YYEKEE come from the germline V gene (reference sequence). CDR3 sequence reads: CASSLVLGNNEQFF. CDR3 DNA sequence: TGTGCCAGCAGCTTGGTGCTTGGAAACAATGAGCAGTTCTTC.

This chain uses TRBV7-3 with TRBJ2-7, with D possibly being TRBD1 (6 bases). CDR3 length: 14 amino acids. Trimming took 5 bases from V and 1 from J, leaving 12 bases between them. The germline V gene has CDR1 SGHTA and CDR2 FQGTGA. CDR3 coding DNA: TGTGCCAGCAGCCCAGGAAGGGGGTCCTACGAGCAGTACTTC. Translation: CASSPGRGSYEQYF.

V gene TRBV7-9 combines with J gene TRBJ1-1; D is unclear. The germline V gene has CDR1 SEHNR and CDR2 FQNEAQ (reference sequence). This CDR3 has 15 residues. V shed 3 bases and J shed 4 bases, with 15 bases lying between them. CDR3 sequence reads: CASSFRTPAGTEAFF. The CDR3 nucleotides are TGTGCCAGCAGCTTCCGGACGCCGGCTGGCACTGAAGCTTTCTTT.

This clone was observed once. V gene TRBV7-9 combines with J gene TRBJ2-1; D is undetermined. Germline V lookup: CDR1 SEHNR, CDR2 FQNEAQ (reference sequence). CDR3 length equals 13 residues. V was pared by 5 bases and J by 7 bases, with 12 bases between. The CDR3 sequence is CASSPRPTNEQFF. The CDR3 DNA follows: TGTGCCAGCAGCCCCCGCCCGACAAATGAGCAGTTCTTC. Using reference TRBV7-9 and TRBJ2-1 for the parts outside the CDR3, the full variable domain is DTGVSQNPRHKITKRGQNVTFRCDPISEHNRLYWYRQTLGQGPEFLTYFQNEAQLEKSRLLSDRFSAERPKGSFSTLEIQRTEQGDSAMYLCASSPRPTNEQFFGPGTRLTVL.

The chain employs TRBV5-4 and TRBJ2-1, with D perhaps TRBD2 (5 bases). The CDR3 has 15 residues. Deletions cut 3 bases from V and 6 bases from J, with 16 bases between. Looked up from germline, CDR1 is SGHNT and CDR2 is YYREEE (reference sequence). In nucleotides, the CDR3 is TGTGCCAGCAGCTCGGACTCCGCGGCGGCCAATGAGCAGTTCTTC. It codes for CASSSDSAAANEQFF. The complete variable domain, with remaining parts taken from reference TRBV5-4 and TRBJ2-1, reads ETGVTQSPTHLIKTRGQQVTLRCSSQSGHNTVSWYQQALGQGPQFIFQYYREEENGRGNFPPRFSGLQFPNYSSELNVNALELDDSALYLCASSSDSAAANEQFFGPGTRLTVL.

CDR3 DNA: TGTGCCAGCAGTTTATTCGCAGCGGGGTTCTACGAGCAGTACTTC. This gives the protein CASSLFAAGFYEQYF. The chain recombines TRBV28 with TRBJ2-7; 7 positions match TRBD2. V dropped 1 base and J dropped 3; count of bases not matched to a gene: 6. The CDR3 consists of 15 residues. Germline CDR1 reads MDHEN; CDR2 reads SYDVKM. The full variable domain, with the rest looked up from reference TRBV28 and TRBJ2-7, is DVKVTQSSRYLVKRTGEKVFLECVQDMDHENMFWYRQDPGLGLRLIYFSYDVKMKEKGDIPEGYSVSREKKERFSLILESASTNQTSMYLCASSLFAAGFYEQYFGPGTRLTVT.